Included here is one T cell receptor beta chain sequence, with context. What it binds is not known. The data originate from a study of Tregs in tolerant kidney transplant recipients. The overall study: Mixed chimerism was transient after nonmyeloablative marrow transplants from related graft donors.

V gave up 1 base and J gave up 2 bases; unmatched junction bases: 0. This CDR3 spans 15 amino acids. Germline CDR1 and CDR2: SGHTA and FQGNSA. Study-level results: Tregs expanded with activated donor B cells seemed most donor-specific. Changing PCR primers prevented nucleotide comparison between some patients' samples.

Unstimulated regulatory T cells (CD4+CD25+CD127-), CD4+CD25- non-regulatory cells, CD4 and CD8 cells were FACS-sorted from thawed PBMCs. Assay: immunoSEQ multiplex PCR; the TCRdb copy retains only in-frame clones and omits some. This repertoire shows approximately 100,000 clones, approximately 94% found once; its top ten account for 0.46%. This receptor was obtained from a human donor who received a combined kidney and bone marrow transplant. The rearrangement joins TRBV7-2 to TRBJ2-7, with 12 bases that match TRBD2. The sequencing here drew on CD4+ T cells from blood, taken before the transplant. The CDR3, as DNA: TGTGCCAGCAGCTTAGGACTAGCGGGGGCCTACGAGCAGTACTTC. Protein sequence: CASSLGLAGAYEQYF.